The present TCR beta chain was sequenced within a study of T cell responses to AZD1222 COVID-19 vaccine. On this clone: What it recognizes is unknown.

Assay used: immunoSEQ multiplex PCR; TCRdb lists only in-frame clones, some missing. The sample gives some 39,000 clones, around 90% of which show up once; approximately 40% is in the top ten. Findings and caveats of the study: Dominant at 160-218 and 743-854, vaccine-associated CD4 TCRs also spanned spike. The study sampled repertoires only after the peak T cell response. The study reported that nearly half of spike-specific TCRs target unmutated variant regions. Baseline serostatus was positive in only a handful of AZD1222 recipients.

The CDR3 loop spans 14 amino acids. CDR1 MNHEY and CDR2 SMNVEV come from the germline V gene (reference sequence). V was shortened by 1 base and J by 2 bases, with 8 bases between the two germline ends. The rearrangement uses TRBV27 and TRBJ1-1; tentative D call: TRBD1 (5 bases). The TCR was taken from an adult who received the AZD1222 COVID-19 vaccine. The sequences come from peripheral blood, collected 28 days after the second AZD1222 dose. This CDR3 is CASSLWGPNTEAFF. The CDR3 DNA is TGTGCCAGCAGTTTATGGGGACCCAACACTGAAGCTTTCTTT.